This entry describes one T cell receptor (beta chain). This sample was included in a study of blood T cell repertoires in COVID-19. Study-wide context: Nucleic acid was either cDNA or gDNA, and it came from T cells, B-cell-depleted T cells, or PBMCs.

Germline CDR1 reads ENHRY; CDR2 reads SYGVKD. V gave up 6 bases and J gave up 3 bases; unmatched junction bases: 4. CDR3 length: 13 amino acids. Enrollees, about 18 to 95 years old, lived in 24 US areas. Participant-given clinical history determined each cohort assignment. Data came from immunoSEQ multiplex PCR; TCRdb stores just in-frame clones and leaves some out. Of around 160,000 clones in the sample, roughly 84% were seen once. This TCR derives from a woman in her forties or fifties who had been exposed to COVID-19. Sequenced sample: PBMCs or T cells enriched from blood (not recorded which). The chain uses TRBV10-3 and TRBJ1-1; the match to TRBD1 covers 7 bases. CDR3 nucleotides: TGTGCCATCAGCGAAACAGGGGACACTGAAGCTTTCTTT. The encoded protein is CAISETGDTEAFF.